This paragraph reports one TCR beta chain. This sample includes further DNA sequences coding for the same CDR3. Study members were between about 18 and 95 years old and lived in over 20 US regions. This sample stems from a study of blood T cell repertoires in COVID-19. Looking at the study overall: T cells, B-cell-depleted T cells, or PBMCs supplied cDNA or gDNA.

In the source study's methods: Amplification of reference gene primers was used by the study to estimate nucleated cell counts. Sequencing was performed with immunoSEQ multiplex PCR; in TCRdb, only in-frame clones are kept and a portion is missing. Clone size and the V and J calls come from that table; the DNA yielded D and trimming. Of roughly 230,000 clones in the sample, roughly 86% are singletons; the top ten hold 4%. The ends were cut back, 6 bases at V and 6 bases at J, with 11 bases in the middle. Per the germline V gene, CDR1 is KGHSH and CDR2 is LQKENI. This CDR3 region has 13 residues. The material sequenced was PBMCs or T cells enriched from blood (not recorded which). This chain connects TRBV18 to TRBJ1-4; D ambiguous. The sequence was collected from a woman aged 25 to 39 with acute COVID-19. CDR3 nucleotides: TGTGCCAGCTCCCCGGGGTTGGATGAAAAACTGTTTTTT. This codes for CASSPGLDEKLFF.